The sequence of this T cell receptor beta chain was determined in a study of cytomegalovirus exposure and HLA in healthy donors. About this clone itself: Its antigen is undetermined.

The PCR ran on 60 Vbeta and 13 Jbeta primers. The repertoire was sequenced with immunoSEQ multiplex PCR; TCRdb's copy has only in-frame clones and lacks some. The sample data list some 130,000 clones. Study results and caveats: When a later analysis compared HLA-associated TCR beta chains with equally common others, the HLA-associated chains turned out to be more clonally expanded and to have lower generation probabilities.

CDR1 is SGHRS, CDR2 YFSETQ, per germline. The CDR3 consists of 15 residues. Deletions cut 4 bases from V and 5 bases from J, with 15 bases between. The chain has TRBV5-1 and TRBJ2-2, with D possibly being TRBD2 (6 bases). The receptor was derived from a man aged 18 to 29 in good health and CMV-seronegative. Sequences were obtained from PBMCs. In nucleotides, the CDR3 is TGCGCCAGCAGCCCCCTGGAGGGTGGAACCGGGGAGCTGTTTTTT. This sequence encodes CASSPLEGGTGELFF.